This T cell receptor (beta chain) was sequenced for a study of blood T cell repertoires in COVID-19. Across the whole study: Samples representing acute and convalescent COVID-19 were sourced from the United States, Italy and Spain.

The method was immunoSEQ multiplex PCR; TCRdb's version includes in-frame clones alone and lacks a portion of them. The sample records about 300,000 clones, 90% being singletons. Participants came from roughly 24 US areas, aged about 18 to 100 years. Participant-reported clinical history was the basis for cohort assignment. V was trimmed by 3 bases and J by 6 bases, leaving 10 bases between them. This CDR3 comprises 13 residues. Looked up from germline, CDR1 is LGHNA and CDR2 is YSLEER. What was sequenced was PBMCs or T cells enriched from blood (not recorded which). This sequence was found in a woman in her 30s who had recovered from COVID-19. The genes are TRBV4-3 and TRBJ2-3; tentative D call: TRBD2 (5 bases). In DNA form, the CDR3 reads TGCGCCAGCAGCCAGGGAGCAACGGATACGCAGTATTTT. This sequence encodes CASSQGATDTQYF.